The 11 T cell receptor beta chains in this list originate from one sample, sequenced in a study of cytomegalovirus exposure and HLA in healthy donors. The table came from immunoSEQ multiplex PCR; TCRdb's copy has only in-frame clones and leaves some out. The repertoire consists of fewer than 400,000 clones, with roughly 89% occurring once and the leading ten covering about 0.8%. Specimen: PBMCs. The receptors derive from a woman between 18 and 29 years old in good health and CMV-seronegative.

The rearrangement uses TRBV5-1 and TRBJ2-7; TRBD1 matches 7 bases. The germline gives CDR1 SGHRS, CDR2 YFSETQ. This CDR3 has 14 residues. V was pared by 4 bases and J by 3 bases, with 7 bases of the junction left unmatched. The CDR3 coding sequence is TGCGCCAGCAGCCCCCCCGGGACAGTCTACGAGCAGTACTTC. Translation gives CASSPPGTVYEQYF.

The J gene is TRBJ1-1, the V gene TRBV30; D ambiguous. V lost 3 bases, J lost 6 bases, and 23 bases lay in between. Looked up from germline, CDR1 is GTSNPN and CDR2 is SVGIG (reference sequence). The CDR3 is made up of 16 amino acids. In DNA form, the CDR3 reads TGTGCCTGGAGGCCCGAGGGCGAAAGGAGGCGCGCTGAAGCTTTCTTT. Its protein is CAWRPEGERRRAEAFF.

In nucleotides, the CDR3 is TGTGCCAGCAGCGAGGGACAGGGTATTATCTACGAGCAGTACTTC. It translates to CASSEGQGIIYEQYF. V is TRBV5-4 and J is TRBJ2-7, with 9 bases fitting TRBD1. CDR3 length: 15 amino acids. J gave up 3 bases and V 4 bases, and 8 bases lay outside the gene matches. Germline lookup yields CDR1 SGHNT and CDR2 YYREEE (reference sequence).

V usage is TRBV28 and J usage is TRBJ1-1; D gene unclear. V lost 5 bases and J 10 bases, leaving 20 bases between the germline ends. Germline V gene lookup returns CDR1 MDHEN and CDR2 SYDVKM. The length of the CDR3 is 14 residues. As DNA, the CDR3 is TGTGCCAGCAGTACGCCGGGATCCACCGGGAGAGCTTTCTTT. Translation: CASSTPGSTGRAFF.

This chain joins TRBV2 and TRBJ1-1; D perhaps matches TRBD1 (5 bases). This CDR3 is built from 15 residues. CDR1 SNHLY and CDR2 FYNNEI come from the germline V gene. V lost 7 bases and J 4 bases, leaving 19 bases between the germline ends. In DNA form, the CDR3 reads TGTGCCAGCATGGGATCCAACAGGCCTGGCACTGAAGCTTTCTTT. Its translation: CASMGSNRPGTEAFF.

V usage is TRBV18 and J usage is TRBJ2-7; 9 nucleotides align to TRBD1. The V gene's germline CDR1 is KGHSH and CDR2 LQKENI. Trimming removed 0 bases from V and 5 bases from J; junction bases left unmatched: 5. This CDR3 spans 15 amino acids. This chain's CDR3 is CASSPPVGQGDEQYF. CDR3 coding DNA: TGTGCCAGCTCACCACCGGTGGGACAGGGTGACGAGCAGTACTTC.

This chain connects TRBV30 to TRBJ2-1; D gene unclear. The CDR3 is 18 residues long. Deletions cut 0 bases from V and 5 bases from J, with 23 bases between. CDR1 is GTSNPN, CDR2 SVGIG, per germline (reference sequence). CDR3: CAWSVRCKAGRPNNEQFF. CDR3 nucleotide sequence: TGTGCCTGGAGTGTAAGGTGTAAGGCAGGCCGCCCCAACAATGAGCAGTTCTTC.

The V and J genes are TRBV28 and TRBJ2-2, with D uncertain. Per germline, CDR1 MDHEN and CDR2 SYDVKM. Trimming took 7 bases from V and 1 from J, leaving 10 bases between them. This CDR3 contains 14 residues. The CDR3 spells CASTLSLNTGELFF. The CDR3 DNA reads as TGTGCCAGCACCCTATCCTTGAACACCGGGGAGCTGTTTTTT. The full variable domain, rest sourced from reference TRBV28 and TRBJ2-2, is DVKVTQSSRYLVKRTGEKVFLECVQDMDHENMFWYRQDPGLGLRLIYFSYDVKMKEKGDIPEGYSVSREKKERFSLILESASTNQTSMYLCASTLSLNTGELFFGEGSRLTVL.

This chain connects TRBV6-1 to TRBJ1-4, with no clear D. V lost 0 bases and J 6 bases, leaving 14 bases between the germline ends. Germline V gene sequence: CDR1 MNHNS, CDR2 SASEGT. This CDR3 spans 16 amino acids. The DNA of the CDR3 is TGTGCCAGCAGTGAAGCTGGCGGGGTTGGGTATGAAAAACTGTTTTTT. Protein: CASSEAGGVGYEKLFF.

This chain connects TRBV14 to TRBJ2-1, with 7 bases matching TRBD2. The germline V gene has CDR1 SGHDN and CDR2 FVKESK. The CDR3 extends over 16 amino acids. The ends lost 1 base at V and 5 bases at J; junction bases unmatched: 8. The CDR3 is CASSQGRGLRNNEQFF. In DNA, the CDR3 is TGTGCCAGCAGCCAAGGGAGGGGACTACGAAACAATGAGCAGTTCTTC.

This chain's CDR3 is CASSQGLQVKEQYF. The CDR3 region has the DNA TGTGCCAGCAGCCAGGGACTACAAGTTAAAGAGCAGTACTTC. The rearrangement joins TRBV7-9 to TRBJ2-7, with 7 nucleotides matching TRBD2. Germline CDR1 is SEHNR and CDR2 is FQNEAQ (reference sequence). With 5 bases clipped from V and 7 bases from J, the junction kept 11 bases outside the gene matches. This CDR3 is 14 amino acids long. The full variable domain, completed using reference TRBV7-9 and TRBJ2-7, is DTGVSQNPRHKITKRGQNVTFRCDPISEHNRLYWYRQTLGQGPEFLTYFQNEAQLEKSRLLSDRFSAERPKGSFSTLEIQRTEQGDSAMYLCASSQGLQVKEQYFGPGTRLTVT.